This record covers a single TCR beta chain. Authors' processing steps: Amplification from reference gene primers served as the basis for estimated nucleated cell counts. TCRdb's copy holds only in-frame clones and misses some; the assay was immunoSEQ multiplex PCR. The V and J calls and the clone size are those of that table, but D and trimming were determined from the DNA. Of roughly 63,000 clones in the sample, around 89% were seen once. This CDR3 has 16 amino acids. V lost 4 bases and J lost 4, with 19 bases in between. The germline V gene has CDR1 MNHEY and CDR2 SMNVEV (reference sequence). This sample was included in a study of blood T cell repertoires in COVID-19. Study information: PBMCs, B-cell-depleted T cells, or T cells were the source of the cDNA or gDNA that made up the material.

V gene TRBV27 combines with J gene TRBJ1-2; D unclear. This clonotype originated in a man aged 50 to 59 with acute or convalescent COVID-19. The specimen was peripheral blood. The CDR3 sequence: CASSSSASSSFYGYTF. CDR3 DNA: TGTGCCAGCAGTTCGTCAGCGTCCTCGAGTTTCTATGGCTACACCTTC.